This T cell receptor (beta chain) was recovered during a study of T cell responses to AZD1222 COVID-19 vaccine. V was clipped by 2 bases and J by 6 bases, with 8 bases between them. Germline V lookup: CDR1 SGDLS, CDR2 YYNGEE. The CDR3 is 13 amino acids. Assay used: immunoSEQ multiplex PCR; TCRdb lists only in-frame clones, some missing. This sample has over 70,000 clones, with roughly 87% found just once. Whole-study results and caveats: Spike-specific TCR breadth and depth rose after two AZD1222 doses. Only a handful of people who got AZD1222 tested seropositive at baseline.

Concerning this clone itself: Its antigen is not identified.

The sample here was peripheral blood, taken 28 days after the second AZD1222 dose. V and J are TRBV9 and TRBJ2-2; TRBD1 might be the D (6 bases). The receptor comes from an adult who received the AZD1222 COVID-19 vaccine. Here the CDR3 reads CASSVTGPGELFF. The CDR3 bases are TGTGCCAGCAGCGTCACAGGGCCCGGGGAGCTGTTTTTT.